This T cell receptor beta chain derives from a study of OX40 agonist ivuxolimab in advanced cancers. In the study overall: At 0.01 to 10 mg/kg, ivuxolimab was administered intravenously to patients every 2 weeks.

The study's findings and limits: Some patients without response likewise showed low normalized clonal expansion.

The assay was immunoSEQ multiplex PCR, and TCRdb's table has in-frame clones only and misses some. The table has about 48,000 clones, about four fifths seen once. Details on this clone: Its antigen is unidentified.

V was clipped by 3 bases and J by 4 bases; unmatched bases: 11. CDR1 and CDR2 (germline): WNHNN, SYGVQD (reference sequence). The CDR3 is made up of 16 amino acids. The sequencing used CD4+ or CD8+ T cells sorted from blood, collected in a trial of the OX40 agonist ivuxolimab. This TCR derives from an adult with an advanced solid tumor such as melanoma, head and neck, liver or kidney cancer. This rearrangement joins TRBV10-1 to TRBJ2-5, with 7 bases matching TRBD2. Here the CDR3 reads CASSDSLAGVVETQYF. As DNA, the CDR3 is TGCGCCAGCAGTGACTCTCTCGCGGGAGTGGTAGAGACCCAGTACTTC.